The clone carrying this T cell receptor (beta chain) has only a few counts. This sample was included in a study of OX40 agonist ivuxolimab in advanced cancers. Turning to the study itself: The study treated patients with ivuxolimab, an agonistic anti-OX40 (CD134) antibody.

TCRdb's copy holds only in-frame clones and misses some; the assay was immunoSEQ multiplex PCR. The table lists 60,000 to 80,000 clones, around four fifths of them singletons. It was autoimmune disease history or systemic immunosuppression that excluded patients. The V and J ends lost 4 bases and 3 bases respectively, with 15 bases between them. This CDR3 has 15 residues. The germline gives CDR1 LGHNA, CDR2 YSLEER. The chain carries TRBV4-3 and TRBJ1-2; no reliable D call. This clonotype was sampled from an adult with an advanced solid tumor such as melanoma, head and neck, liver or kidney cancer. Sequencing used CD4+ or CD8+ T cells sorted from blood, obtained in a trial of the OX40 agonist ivuxolimab. The CDR3 sequence: CASSLSPDLDYGYTF. The CDR3, as DNA: TGCGCCAGCAGCCTATCGCCGGACCTAGACTATGGCTACACCTTC.